This T cell receptor (beta chain) was profiled in a study of T cell repertoires in cytomegalovirus infection. TCRdb used MiXCR to reprocess the reads, holding one entry per CDR3 protein. Of 90,000 to 120,000 distinct CDR3 sequences listed, 23% were seen once; the top ten hold roughly two fifths. Findings and caveats of the study: Carriers of CMV and the relevant HLA type were discriminated by public TCR beta frequency. The ex vivo response was dominated by HLA-C-restricted CMV-specific TCR beta clonotypes.

In germline, CDR1 is SGHVS, CDR2 FNYEAQ. CDR3 length: 16 residues. Germline trimming cut 1 base from V and 1 base from J; bases unmatched to any gene: 4. The table lists this clonotype with many counts. The antigen is undetermined. Sequencing was performed on CD8+ T cells from PBMCs. The sequence came from a human donor in good health (CMV status not recorded). Some clones in this sample may be carry-over from other donors' samples. V and J are TRBV7-6 and TRBJ2-5; TRBD2 agrees at 9 bases. The CDR3 sequence is CASSLVLAGFQETQYF. The DNA of the CDR3 is TGTGCCAGCAGCTTAGTACTAGCGGGTTTCCAAGAGACCCAGTACTTC.